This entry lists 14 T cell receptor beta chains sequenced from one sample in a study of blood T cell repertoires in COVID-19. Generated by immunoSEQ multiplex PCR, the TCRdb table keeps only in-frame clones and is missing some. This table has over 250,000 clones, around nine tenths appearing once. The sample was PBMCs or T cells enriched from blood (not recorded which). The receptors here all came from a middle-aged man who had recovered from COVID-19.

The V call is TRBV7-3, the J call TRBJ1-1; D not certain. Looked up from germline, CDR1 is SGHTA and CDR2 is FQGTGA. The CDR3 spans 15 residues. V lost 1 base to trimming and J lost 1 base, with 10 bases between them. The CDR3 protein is CASSLIPGENTEAFF. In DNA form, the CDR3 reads TGTGCCAGCAGCTTAATCCCCGGGGAGAACACTGAAGCTTTCTTT.

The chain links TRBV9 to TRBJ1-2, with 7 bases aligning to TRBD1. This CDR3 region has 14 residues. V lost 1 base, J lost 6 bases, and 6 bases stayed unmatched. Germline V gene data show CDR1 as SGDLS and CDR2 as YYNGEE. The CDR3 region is CASSVSLDRDGYTF. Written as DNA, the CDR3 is TGTGCCAGCAGCGTATCCCTCGACAGGGATGGCTACACCTTC.

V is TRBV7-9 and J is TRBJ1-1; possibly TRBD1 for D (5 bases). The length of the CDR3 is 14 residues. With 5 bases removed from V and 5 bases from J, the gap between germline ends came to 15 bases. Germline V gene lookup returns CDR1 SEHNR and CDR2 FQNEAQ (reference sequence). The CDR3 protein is CASSLPRGETEAFF. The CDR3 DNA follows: TGTGCCAGCAGCCTTCCGCGGGGGGAGACTGAAGCTTTCTTT.

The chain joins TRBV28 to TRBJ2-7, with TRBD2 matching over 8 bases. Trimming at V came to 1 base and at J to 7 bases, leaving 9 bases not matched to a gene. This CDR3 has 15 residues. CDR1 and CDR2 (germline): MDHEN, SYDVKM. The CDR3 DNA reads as TGTGCCAGCAGTTTATTGGCGGGAGGCCCTGGGGAGCAGTACTTC. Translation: CASSLLAGGPGEQYF.

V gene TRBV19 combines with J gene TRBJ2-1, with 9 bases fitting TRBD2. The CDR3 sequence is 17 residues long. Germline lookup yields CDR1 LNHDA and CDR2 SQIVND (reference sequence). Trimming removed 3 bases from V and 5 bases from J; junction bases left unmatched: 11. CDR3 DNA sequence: TGTGCCAGTAGTATGGTACGGCTAGCGGGACTCCACAATGAGCAGTTCTTC. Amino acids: CASSMVRLAGLHNEQFF. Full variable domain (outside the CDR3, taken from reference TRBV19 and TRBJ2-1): DGGITQSPKYLFRKEGQNVTLSCEQNLNHDAMYWYRQDPGQGLRLIYYSQIVNDFQKGDIAEGYSVSREKKESFPLTVTSAQKNPTAFYLCASSMVRLAGLHNEQFFGPGTRLTVL.

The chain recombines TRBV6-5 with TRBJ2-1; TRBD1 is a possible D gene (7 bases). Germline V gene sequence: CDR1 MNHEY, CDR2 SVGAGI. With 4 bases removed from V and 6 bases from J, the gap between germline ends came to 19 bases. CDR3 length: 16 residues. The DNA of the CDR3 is TGTGCCAGCAGTTGGGCTACGACAGGGAGGCTCAATGAGCAGTTCTTC. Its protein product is CASSWATTGRLNEQFF.

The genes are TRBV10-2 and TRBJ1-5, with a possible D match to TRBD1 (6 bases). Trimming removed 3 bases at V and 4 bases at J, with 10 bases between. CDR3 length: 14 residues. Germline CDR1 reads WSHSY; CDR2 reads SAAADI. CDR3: CASSEQGANQPQHF. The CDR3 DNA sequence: TGCGCCAGCAGTGAACAGGGCGCAAATCAGCCCCAGCATTTT.

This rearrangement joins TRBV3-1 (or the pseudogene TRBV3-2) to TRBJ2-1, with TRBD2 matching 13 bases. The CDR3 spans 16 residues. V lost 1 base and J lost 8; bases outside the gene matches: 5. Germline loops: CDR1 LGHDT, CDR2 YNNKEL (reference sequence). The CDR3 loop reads CASSQATSGRLDEQFF. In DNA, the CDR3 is TGTGCCAGCAGCCAAGCGACTAGCGGGAGGTTGGATGAGCAGTTCTTC.

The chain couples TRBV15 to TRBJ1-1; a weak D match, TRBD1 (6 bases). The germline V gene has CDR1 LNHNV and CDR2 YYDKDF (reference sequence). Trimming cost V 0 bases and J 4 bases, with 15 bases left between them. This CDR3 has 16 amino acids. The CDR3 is CATSRDRGRGSTEAFF. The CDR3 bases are TGTGCCACCAGCAGAGATAGGGGGAGGGGGTCCACTGAAGCTTTCTTT.

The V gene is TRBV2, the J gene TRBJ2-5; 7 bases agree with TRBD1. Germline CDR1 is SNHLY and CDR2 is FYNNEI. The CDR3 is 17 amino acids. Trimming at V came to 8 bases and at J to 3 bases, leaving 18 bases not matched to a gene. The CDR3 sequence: CASGIEMDYQGEETQYF. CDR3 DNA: TGTGCCAGCGGGATAGAAATGGATTACCAGGGGGAAGAGACCCAGTACTTC.

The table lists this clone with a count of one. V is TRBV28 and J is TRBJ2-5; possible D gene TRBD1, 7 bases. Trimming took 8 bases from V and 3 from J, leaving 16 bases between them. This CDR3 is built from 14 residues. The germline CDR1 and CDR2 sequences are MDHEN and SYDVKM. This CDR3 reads CASCGAGGKETQYF. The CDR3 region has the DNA TGTGCCAGCTGCGGGGCAGGGGGAAAAGAGACCCAGTACTTC.

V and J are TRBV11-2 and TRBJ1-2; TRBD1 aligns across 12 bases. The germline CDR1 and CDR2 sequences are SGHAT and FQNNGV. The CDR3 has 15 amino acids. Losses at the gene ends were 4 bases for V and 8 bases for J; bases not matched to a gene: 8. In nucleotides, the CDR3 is TGTGCCAGCAGCTCCCCTGGGACAGGGGGCGTGGGCTACACCTTC. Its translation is CASSSPGTGGVGYTF.

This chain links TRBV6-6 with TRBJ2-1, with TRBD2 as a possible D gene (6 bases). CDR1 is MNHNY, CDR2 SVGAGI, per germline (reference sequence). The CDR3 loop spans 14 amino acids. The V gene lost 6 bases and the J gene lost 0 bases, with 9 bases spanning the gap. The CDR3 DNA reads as TGTGCCAGCAGCGAGGAGGGCTCCTACAATGAGCAGTTCTTC. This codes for CASSEEGSYNEQFF.

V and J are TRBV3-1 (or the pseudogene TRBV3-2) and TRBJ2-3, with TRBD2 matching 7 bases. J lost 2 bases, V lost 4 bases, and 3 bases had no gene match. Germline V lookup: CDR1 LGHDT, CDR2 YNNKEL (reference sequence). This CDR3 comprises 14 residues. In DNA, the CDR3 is TGTGCCAGCAGCCTCCGGGGGGACACAGATACGCAGTATTTT. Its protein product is CASSLRGDTDTQYF.